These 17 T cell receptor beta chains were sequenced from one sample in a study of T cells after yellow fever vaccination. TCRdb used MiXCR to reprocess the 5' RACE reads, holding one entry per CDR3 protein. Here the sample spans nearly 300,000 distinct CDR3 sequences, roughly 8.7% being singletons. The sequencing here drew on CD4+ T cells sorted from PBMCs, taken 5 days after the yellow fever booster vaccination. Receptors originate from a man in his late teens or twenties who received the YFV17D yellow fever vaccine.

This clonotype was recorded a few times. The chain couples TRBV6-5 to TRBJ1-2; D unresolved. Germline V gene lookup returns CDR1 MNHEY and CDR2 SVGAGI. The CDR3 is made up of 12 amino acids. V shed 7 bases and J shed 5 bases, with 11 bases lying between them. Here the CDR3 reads CASTDAGYGYTF. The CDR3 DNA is TGTGCCAGCACGGATGCGGGGTATGGCTACACCTTC.

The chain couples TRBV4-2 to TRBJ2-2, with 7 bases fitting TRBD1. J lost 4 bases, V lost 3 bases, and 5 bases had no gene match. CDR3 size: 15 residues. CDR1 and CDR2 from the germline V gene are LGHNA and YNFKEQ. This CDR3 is CASSQAGGITGELFF. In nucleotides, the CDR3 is TGTGCCAGCAGCCAGGCAGGGGGAATCACCGGGGAGCTGTTTTTT.

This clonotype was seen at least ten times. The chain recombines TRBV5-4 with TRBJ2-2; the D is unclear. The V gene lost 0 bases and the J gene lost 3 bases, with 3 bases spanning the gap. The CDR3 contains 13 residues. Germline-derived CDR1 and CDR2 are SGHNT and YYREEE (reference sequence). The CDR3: CASSLEYTGELFF. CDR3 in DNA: TGTGCCAGCAGCTTGGAGTACACCGGGGAGCTGTTTTTT.

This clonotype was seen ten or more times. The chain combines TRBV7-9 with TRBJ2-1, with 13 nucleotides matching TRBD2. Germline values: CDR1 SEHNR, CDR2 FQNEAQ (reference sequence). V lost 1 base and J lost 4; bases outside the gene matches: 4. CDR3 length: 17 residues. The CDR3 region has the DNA TGTGCCAGCAGCTTAGGACTAGCGGGGGGTATTTACAATGAGCAGTTCTTC. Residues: CASSLGLAGGIYNEQFF.

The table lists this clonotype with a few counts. Written as DNA, the CDR3 is TGTGCCAGCAACCCGACTAGTGGCGAGCAGTACTTC. It specifies CASNPTSGEQYF. The chain employs TRBV6-2 or TRBV6-3 and TRBJ2-7, with D possibly matching TRBD2 (6 bases). Germline V gene sequence: CDR1 MNHEY, CDR2 SVGEGT. V lost 7 bases to trimming and J lost 6 bases, with 13 bases between them. The CDR3 is 12 residues long.

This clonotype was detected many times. Here the CDR3 reads CASFKGLQETQYF. CDR3 DNA: TGTGCCAGCTTTAAAGGTCTGCAAGAGACCCAGTACTTC. This sequence joins TRBV7-8 and TRBJ2-5; D remains unclear. The germline V gene encodes CDR1 SGHVS and CDR2 FQNEAQ. Trimming stripped 8 bases from V and 2 bases from J, with 12 bases between. There are 13 residues in the CDR3.

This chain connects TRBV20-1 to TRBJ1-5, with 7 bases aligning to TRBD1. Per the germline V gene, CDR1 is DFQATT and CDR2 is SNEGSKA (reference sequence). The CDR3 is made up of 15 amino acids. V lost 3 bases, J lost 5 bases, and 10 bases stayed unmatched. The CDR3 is CSASGDRGGDQPQHF. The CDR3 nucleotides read TGCAGTGCTAGTGGGGACAGAGGAGGGGATCAGCCCCAGCATTTT.

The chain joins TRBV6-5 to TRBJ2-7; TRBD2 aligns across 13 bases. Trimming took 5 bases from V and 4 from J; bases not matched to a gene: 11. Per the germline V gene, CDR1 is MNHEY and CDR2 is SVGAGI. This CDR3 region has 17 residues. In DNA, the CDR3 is TGTGCCAGCAGTCGGACTAGCGGGGGCGCCAGGGGGTACGAGCAGTACTTC. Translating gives CASSRTSGGARGYEQYF.

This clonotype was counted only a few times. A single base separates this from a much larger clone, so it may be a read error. CDR3 in amino acids: CASSFLVDTQYF. CDR3 sequence (DNA): TGTGCCAGCAGCTTCCTAGTAGATACGCAGTATTTT. J is TRBJ2-3 and V is TRBV5-4; D not certain. V lost 2 bases and J 5 bases, leaving 6 bases between the germline ends. Germline V gene sequence: CDR1 SGHNT, CDR2 YYREEE (reference sequence). The CDR3 is 12 residues long.

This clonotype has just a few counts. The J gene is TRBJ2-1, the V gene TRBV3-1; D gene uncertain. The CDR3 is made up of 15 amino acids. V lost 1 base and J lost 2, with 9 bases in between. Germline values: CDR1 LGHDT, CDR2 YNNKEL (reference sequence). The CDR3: CASSQGLLPYNEQFF. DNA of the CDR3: TGTGCCAGCAGCCAAGGCCTCCTACCCTACAATGAGCAGTTCTTC.

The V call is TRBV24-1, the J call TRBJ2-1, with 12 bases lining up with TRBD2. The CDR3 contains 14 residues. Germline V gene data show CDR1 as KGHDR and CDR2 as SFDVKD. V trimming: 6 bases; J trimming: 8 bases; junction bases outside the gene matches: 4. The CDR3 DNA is TGTGCCACCAGTTCTAGCGGGGGGGCTTATGAGCAGTTCTTC. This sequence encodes CATSSSGGAYEQFF.

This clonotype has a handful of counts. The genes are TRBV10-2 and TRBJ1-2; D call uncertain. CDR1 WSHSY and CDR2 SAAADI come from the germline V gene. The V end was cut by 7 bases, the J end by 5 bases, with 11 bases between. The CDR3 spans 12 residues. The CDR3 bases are TGCGCCAGCACCACAGCTACGTATGGCTACACCTTC. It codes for CASTTATYGYTF.

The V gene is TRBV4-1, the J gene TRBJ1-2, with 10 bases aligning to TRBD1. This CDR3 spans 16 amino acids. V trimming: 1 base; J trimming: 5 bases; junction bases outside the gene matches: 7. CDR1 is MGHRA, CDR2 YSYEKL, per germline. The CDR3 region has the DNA TGCGCCAGCAGCCAAGTTCCGGGACAGGGGAGGTATGGCTACACCTTC. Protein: CASSQVPGQGRYGYTF.

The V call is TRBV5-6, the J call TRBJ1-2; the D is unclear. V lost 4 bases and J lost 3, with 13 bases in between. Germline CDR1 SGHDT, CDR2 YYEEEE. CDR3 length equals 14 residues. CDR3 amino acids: CASSQMGRHYGYTF. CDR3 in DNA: TGTGCCAGCAGCCAGATGGGGAGACACTATGGCTACACCTTC.

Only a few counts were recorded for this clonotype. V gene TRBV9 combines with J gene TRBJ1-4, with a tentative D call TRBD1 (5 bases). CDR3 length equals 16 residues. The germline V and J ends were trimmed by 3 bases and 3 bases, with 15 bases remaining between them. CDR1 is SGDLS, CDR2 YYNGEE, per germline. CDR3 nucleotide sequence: TGTGCCAGCAGCGAAAGATGGGGGGAGGCTAATGAAAAACTGTTTTTT. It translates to CASSERWGEANEKLFF.

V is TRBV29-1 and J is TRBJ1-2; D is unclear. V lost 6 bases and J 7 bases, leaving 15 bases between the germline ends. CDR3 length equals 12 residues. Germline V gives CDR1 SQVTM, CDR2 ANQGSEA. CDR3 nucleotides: TGCAGCGTGGCTAGGTCGCGCTTTGGCTACACCTTC. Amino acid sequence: CSVARSRFGYTF.

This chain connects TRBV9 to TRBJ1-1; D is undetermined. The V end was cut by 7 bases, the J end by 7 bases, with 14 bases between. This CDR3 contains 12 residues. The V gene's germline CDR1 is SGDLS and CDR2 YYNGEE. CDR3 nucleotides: TGTGCCAGCGGAGCATCAAGAGGTGAAGCTTTCTTT. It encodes CASGASRGEAFF.